This TCR beta chain was recovered during a study of Graves' ophthalmopathy and Graves' hyperthyroidism. Regarding the study as a whole: Blood also harbored most expanded thyroid clonotypes above 0.001 frequency. As the model predicted ophthalmopathy progression, it achieved a sensitivity of 70% to 71% and a specificity of about 78%.

The sequenced template was RNA, covering the TCR beta CDR3 region. An opening RT-PCR round employed HTBI primers and preceded a second-round multiplex PCR. MiXCR, applied by TCRdb to the multiplex PCR reads, yields one record per CDR3 protein. The sample records 150,000 to 200,000 distinct CDR3 sequences, roughly 36% being singletons. The CDR3 is 16 residues long. Germline CDR1 and CDR2: MNHNS and SASEGT. V lost 0 bases, J lost 7 bases, and 13 bases lay in between. To note about this clonotype: Its target is not known.

This TCR came from a man under 40 with Graves' ophthalmopathy. This chain links TRBV6-1 with TRBJ1-6, with D hard to call. Sequenced material: peripheral blood. CDR3: CASSEAFGRANSPLHF. Here the CDR3 DNA reads TGTGCCAGCAGTGAAGCCTTCGGACGAGCCAATTCACCCCTCCACTTT.